This TCR beta chain derives from a study of blood T cell repertoires in COVID-19. Study summary: Collection of acute and convalescent COVID-19 samples took place in the United States, Italy and Spain. T cells, B-cell-depleted T cells, or PBMCs provided the cDNA or gDNA that served as material.

The germline V gene encodes CDR1 KGHSH and CDR2 LQKENI. CDR3 size: 17 residues. J lost 0 bases, V lost 2 bases, and 7 bases had no gene match. Sequencing used immunoSEQ multiplex PCR; TCRdb keeps in-frame clones, though not all of them. The table has approximately 100,000 clones, more than 85% seen once. The sample comprised peripheral blood. The clonotype comes from a human donor with acute or convalescent COVID-19. The donor label of this sample is uncertain. V is TRBV18 and J is TRBJ1-3, with 7 bases that match TRBD1. The CDR3 reads CASSPRQGRGSGNTIYF. CDR3 nucleotides: TGTGCCAGCTCACCAAGACAGGGAAGGGGCTCTGGAAACACCATATATTTT.